This is a list of T cell receptor beta chains from one sample in a study of spatial heterogeneity in lung cancer. TCRdb analysed the 5' RACE reads with MiXCR anew, one entry per CDR3 protein. Among about 25,000 distinct CDR3 sequences, 6.9% were seen once, and the ten largest hold 13% to 15%. Sample: PBMCs, taken at surgery. All receptors derive from a male donor with early-stage non-small cell lung cancer. Each CDR3 is given with its conserved first and last residue. A D gene is named only where the DNA matches it firmly. Rows may omit the clone size; those that give it use once, few, many or a size class.

j_gene	abundance	d_gene	v_gene	CDR3nt	CDR3aa
TRBJ1-3	medium-sized	.	TRBV25-1	TGTGCCAGCAGTGACAGGGGCTCTGGAAACACCATATATTTT	CASSDRGSGNTIYF
TRBJ2-1	many	.	TRBV28	TGTGCCAGCAGTTCCCGACTTTTAAAGGATGAGCAGTTCTTC	CASSSRLLKDEQFF
TRBJ1-6	many	.	TRBV28	TGTGCCAGCAGTTCGACGGCTTATAATTCACCCCTCCACTTT	CASSSTAYNSPLHF
TRBJ1-2	many	.	TRBV20-1	TGCAGTGCTAGAACCACCAGGGACGACTATGGCTACACCTTC	CSARTTRDDYGYTF
TRBJ2-3	many	TRBD2	TRBV20-1	TGCAGTGCTCTCCTAGCGGGAGGCATAGGAGATACGCAGTATTTT	CSALLAGGIGDTQYF
TRBJ1-1	few	.	TRBV5-1	TGCGCCAGCAGCCAACTTCCGGGTCCAAAGTGGGACACTGAAGCTTTCTTT	CASSQLPGPKWDTEAFF
TRBJ2-1	.	TRBD2	TRBV9	TGTGCCAGCAGCGTGACCGGGACTAGCTCCTACAATGAGCAGTTCTTC	CASSVTGTSSYNEQFF
TRBJ2-4	many	.	TRBV29-1	TGCAGCGTTGAAGCTGGGGCCAAAAACATTCAGTACTTC	CSVEAGAKNIQYF
TRBJ2-7	.	.	TRBV20-1	TGCAGTGCTAGGGACTTGCGGGGAAAGCAATCCTACGAGCAGTACTTC	CSARDLRGKQSYEQYF
TRBJ2-4	.	TRBD2	TRBV13	TGTGCCAGCAGCTCGACTAGCGGAATAGCCAAAAACATTCAGTACTTC	CASSSTSGIAKNIQYF
TRBJ2-7	many	.	TRBV20-1	TGCAGTGCTAGAAAGGAGGGAACCTACGAGCAGTACTTC	CSARKEGTYEQYF
TRBJ2-1	.	.	TRBV10-1	TGCGCCAGCAGCGCGTCGGGCGGATACTCCTACAATGAGCAGTTCTTC	CASSASGGYSYNEQFF
TRBJ2-1	.	TRBD2	TRBV11-2	TGTGCCAGCAGCACCGACAAGCGGGAGTCCTACAATGAGCAGTTCTTC	CASSTDKRESYNEQFF
TRBJ1-4	many	.	TRBV12-3/TRBV12-4	TGTGCCAGCAGTTTTGAGCGAGGGGATGAAAAACTGTTTTTT	CASSFERGDEKLFF
TRBJ1-1	medium-sized	.	TRBV20-1	TGCAGTGCTAGTGTACAGCAAAACACTGAAGCTTTCTTT	CSASVQQNTEAFF
TRBJ2-2	many	TRBD1	TRBV5-1	TGCGCCAGCCGGGACAGGGGGAATGGCGTCGGGGAGCTGTTTTTT	CASRDRGNGVGELFF
TRBJ2-5	few	TRBD1	TRBV7-7	TGTGCTAGCAGCTTACAAGACAGGGCAGGGACCCAGTACTTC	CASSLQDRAGTQYF
TRBJ1-4	many	TRBD1	TRBV7-6	TGTGCCAGCAGCTTAGGGGGACAGCCAAATGAAAAACTGTTTTTT	CASSLGGQPNEKLFF
TRBJ2-2	.	.	TRBV29-1	TGCAGCGTTGATAGTCAGAACACCGGGGAGCTGTTTTTT	CSVDSQNTGELFF
TRBJ2-3	.	TRBD1	TRBV13	TGTGCCAGCAGCAACCGGGACAGGGTCGTTCAAGATACGCAGTATTTT	CASSNRDRVVQDTQYF
TRBJ2-7	many	TRBD1	TRBV29-1	TGCAGCGTACAGGGGCTACACTACGAGCAGTACTTC	CSVQGLHYEQYF
TRBJ2-2	.	.	TRBV2	TGTGCCAGCAGTGAACAGGCGAACACCGGGGAGCTGTTTTTT	CASSEQANTGELFF
TRBJ2-6	.	TRBD2	TRBV2	TGTGCCAGCAGGGATAGGACTAGTCTCTCTGGGGCCAACGTCCTGACTTTC	CASRDRTSLSGANVLTF
TRBJ2-1	.	TRBD2	TRBV20-1	TGCAGTGCTAGAGAAGCGGGAGGGCCGGATGAGCAGTTCTTC	CSAREAGGPDEQFF
TRBJ1-2	many	.	TRBV5-1	TGCGCCAGCAGCCCTCCGGGTCAAGTCTATGGCTACACCTTC	CASSPPGQVYGYTF
TRBJ1-1	many	.	TRBV5-1	TGCGCCAGCAGCTTGGATACGGGGGAATGGGGCACTGAAGCTTTCTTT	CASSLDTGEWGTEAFF
TRBJ2-3	many	.	TRBV20-1	TGCAGTGCTAGAGTCGCCATCTCTAGCACAGATACGCAGTATTTT	CSARVAISSTDTQYF
TRBJ2-1	many	.	TRBV28	TGTGCCAGCAGTCCCCAGGGGGGAAGTGAGCAGTTCTTC	CASSPQGGSEQFF
TRBJ2-1	few	.	TRBV7-3	TGTGCCAGCAGCTTGATGACAGGCGTCTACAGTGAGCAGTTCTTC	CASSLMTGVYSEQFF
TRBJ1-5	few	TRBD1	TRBV12-3/TRBV12-4	TGTGCCAGCAGCCCTGGACAGGGGTATATCAATCAGCCCCAGCATTTT	CASSPGQGYINQPQHF
TRBJ2-7	many	.	TRBV20-1	TGCAGTGCCGAAGACACCTTGAACGAGCAGTACTTC	CSAEDTLNEQYF
TRBJ1-3	many	TRBD1	TRBV9	TGTGCCAGCAGCGAGGGACAGGCGGGAAACACCATATATTTT	CASSEGQAGNTIYF
TRBJ2-1	few	.	TRBV11-2	TGTGCCAGCAGCTTATTGGATATTCGGGATGAGCAGTTCTTC	CASSLLDIRDEQFF